These 15 T cell receptor beta chains were sequenced from one sample in a study of glioma-infiltrating T cells. TCR alpha and beta CDR3 regions were amplified from RNA using iRepertoire nested multiplex PCR. TCRdb fed the multiplex PCR reads into MiXCR, producing one record per CDR3 protein. The table lists 150,000 to 200,000 distinct CDR3 sequences, roughly a third of them singletons, with about 19% in the top ten. Material for sequencing was glioma tissue, nonneoplastic brain tissue, or PBMCs (not recorded which). Receptors were obtained from a human donor with low-grade glioma or glioblastoma, undergoing nonglioma brain surgery, or in good health (not recorded which).

This clonotype showed up just a few times. The chain employs TRBV19 and TRBJ2-3; D possibly uses TRBD1 or TRBD2 (5 bases each). Germline V lookup: CDR1 LNHDA, CDR2 SQIVND (reference sequence). Deletions cut 2 bases from V and 5 bases from J, with 14 bases between. This CDR3 is built from 15 residues. This CDR3 is CASSIHGAQGDTQYF. CDR3 in DNA: TGTGCCAGTAGTATACACGGGGCCCAGGGAGATACGCAGTATTTT.

This clonotype has a count of ten or more. The CDR3 DNA sequence: TGTGCCACCACCGGGACTAGCCCGCGCAATGAGCAGTTCTTC. Amino acid sequence: CATTGTSPRNEQFF. The chain recombines TRBV24-1 with TRBJ2-1; 9 nucleotides match TRBD2. This CDR3 is 14 amino acids long. V lost 8 bases to trimming and J lost 6 bases; unmatched junction nucleotides: 7. Germline values: CDR1 KGHDR, CDR2 SFDVKD.

Worth noting for this clonotype: This may be a read error, as it is one base from a much larger clone. CDR3 residues: CASSQNSLRLAGVNERYF. The CDR3 DNA follows: TGTGCCAGCAGCCAAAATTCGCTCCGGTTAGCGGGAGTCAACGAGCGGTACTTC. This chain joins TRBV3-1 and TRBJ2-7; 9 positions match TRBD2. Germline CDR1 and CDR2: LGHDT and YNNKEL (reference sequence). The CDR3 consists of 18 residues.

Comment on this clonotype: A clone one base away is much larger, so this may be a read error. The chain carries TRBV27 and TRBJ2-1; possibly TRBD1 for D (5 bases). V lost 5 bases and J lost 9, with 17 bases in between. This CDR3 has 14 amino acids. Germline assignment: CDR1 MNHEY and CDR2 SMNVEV (reference sequence). This CDR3 reads CASSDSGPDTEQFF. CDR3 nucleotides: TGTGCCAGCAGTGATTCAGGGCCTGACACTGAGCAGTTCTTC.

At least ten counts were recorded for this clonotype. V gene TRBV7-9 combines with J gene TRBJ2-3; D uncertain. V lost 3 bases and J lost 2, with 9 bases in between. The germline CDR1 and CDR2 sequences are SEHNR and FQNEAQ (reference sequence). There are 14 residues in the CDR3. CDR3 DNA sequence: TGTGCCAGCAGCTTCCGAACCTACACAGATACGCAGTATTTT. Protein: CASSFRTYTDTQYF.

Only a few counts were recorded for this clonotype. The V gene is TRBV12-3 or TRBV12-4, the J gene TRBJ2-1, with 7 bases matching TRBD2. The J segment lost 9 bases and the V segment lost 5 bases, leaving 10 bases of the junction unmatched. The CDR3 consists of 14 residues. This CDR3 reads CASSAFGEGGEQFF. The CDR3 region has the DNA TGTGCCAGCAGTGCCTTCGGGGAGGGCGGTGAGCAGTTCTTC.

At least ten counts were recorded for this clonotype. The chain uses TRBV27 and TRBJ1-6; tentatively, D is TRBD1 (6 bases). V dropped 7 bases and J dropped 7 bases, with 14 bases sitting between them. CDR3 length equals 14 residues. From germline, CDR1 is MNHEY and CDR2 SMNVEV (reference sequence). The CDR3 region is CASTHYRANSPLHF. CDR3 DNA sequence: TGTGCCAGCACACACTACAGGGCCAATTCACCCCTCCACTTT.

This clonotype was seen a handful of times. One end of the junction fails to match germline, which may point to a read error. The chain links TRBV11-2 to TRBJ2-1; 8 bases map to TRBD2. The CDR3 is 16 amino acids. Germline V gives CDR1 SGHAT, CDR2 FQNNGV. The CDR3 sequence is CAGSPSSGSSYNEQFF. The DNA for the CDR3 is TGTGCCGGCAGTCCATCGAGCGGGAGTTCCTACAATGAGCAGTTCTTC.

This clonotype was seen repeatedly, ten times or more. The chain uses TRBV6-1 and TRBJ2-7; 12 bases map to TRBD2. This CDR3 is built from 15 residues. The trim removed 6 bases at V and 4 bases at J, leaving 7 bases unmatched. Germline assignment: CDR1 MNHNS and CDR2 SASEGT. DNA for the CDR3: TGTGCCAGCAGCCCCAGGACTAGCGGGATATACGAGCAGTACTTC. Its protein is CASSPRTSGIYEQYF.

This clonotype has a count of ten or more. The chain uses TRBV6-1 and TRBJ2-4; TRBD2 agrees at 7 bases. J lost 1 base, V lost 11 bases, and 5 bases had no gene match. Per the germline V gene, CDR1 is MNHNS and CDR2 is SASEGT. The CDR3 extends over 13 amino acids. The CDR3 sequence is CAGGVEAKNIQYF. The CDR3 DNA is TGTGCCGGGGGGGTCGAGGCCAAAAACATTCAGTACTTC.

This clonotype appeared a few times. This chain joins TRBV5-6 and TRBJ2-1; TRBD2 matches at 7 bases. CDR3 length: 16 residues. The V segment lost 5 bases and the J segment 8 bases; nucleotides outside the gene matches: 16. CDR1 SGHDT and CDR2 YYEEEE come from the germline V gene. CDR3 sequence: CASRPSGTTPLYEQFF. DNA for the CDR3: TGTGCCAGCAGACCTTCCGGGACTACCCCGCTTTATGAGCAGTTCTTC.

Ten or more counts support this clonotype. The rearrangement uses TRBV18 and TRBJ2-7; 7 bases line up with TRBD1. Germline V lookup: CDR1 KGHSH, CDR2 LQKENI. After removal of 3 bases from V and 6 bases from J, the junction contained 8 bases not matched to a gene. The length of the CDR3 is 14 residues. CDR3 amino acids: CASSPDIDRAEQYF. The CDR3 DNA sequence: TGTGCCAGCTCACCGGATATAGACAGGGCCGAGCAGTACTTC.

The table lists this clonotype with many counts. This CDR3 is CASTMAGEYGYTF. The CDR3 DNA sequence: TGTGCCAGCACCATGGCAGGGGAGTATGGCTACACCTTC. This chain uses TRBV28 with TRBJ1-2; a possible D gene is TRBD1 (6 bases). Germline CDR1 MDHEN, CDR2 SYDVKM. CDR3 length equals 13 residues. Between the trimmed V and J ends, which lost 7 bases and 5 bases, there was a span of 14 bases.

On this clonotype: At one end, the junction sequence differs from germline, possibly due to a read error. V gene TRBV6-2 or TRBV6-3 combines with J gene TRBJ1-5, with D unclear. Germline CDR1 and CDR2: MNHEY and SVGEGT. This CDR3 spans 14 amino acids. The CDR3, as DNA: TGTGCCAGCAGTTACTACTCCCACAATCAGCCCCAGCACTTT. This translates into CASSYYSHNQPQHF.

With regard to this clonotype: This clone may be a read error of a much larger clone one base away. The V call is TRBV29-1, the J call TRBJ2-1, with a possible D match to TRBD2 (7 bases). The CDR3 length is 12 residues. CDR1 is SQVTM and CDR2 is ANQGSEA in the germline V gene. CDR3 region: CTSGTWEGEQFF. CDR3 sequence (DNA): TGCACCTCTGGGACATGGGAGGGTGAGCAGTTCTTC.